These 12 T cell receptor beta chains share one sample of origin, sequenced in a study of blood T cell repertoires in COVID-19. Profiled with immunoSEQ multiplex PCR; TCRdb holds only in-frame clones, not every one. The table records 40,000 to 55,000 clones, around 84% of them present only once. Sample: peripheral blood. These receptors all come from a human donor in a cohort sampled during active COVID-19.

The J gene is TRBJ2-1, the V gene TRBV2, with D perhaps TRBD1 (6 bases). The CDR3 extends over 15 amino acids. Trimming pared 6 bases from V and 6 bases from J, leaving 18 bases between. Germline V CDR1 and CDR2: SNHLY, FYNNEI. The CDR3 coding sequence is TGTGCCAGCAGACCCACCTATAGAGGGGGCAATGAGCAGTTCTTC. The encoded protein is CASRPTYRGGNEQFF.

The V and J genes are TRBV7-2 and TRBJ2-1, with D possibly TRBD2 on 5 matching bases. The CDR3 totals 14 residues. V was trimmed by 1 base and J by 7 bases, leaving 11 bases between them. Germline V gene lookup returns CDR1 SGHTA and CDR2 FQGNSA. The CDR3 spells CASSLGLAVNEQFF. CDR3 DNA sequence: TGTGCCAGCAGCTTAGGGCTAGCTGTGAATGAGCAGTTCTTC. Looking up the rest from reference TRBV7-2 and TRBJ2-1 gives the full variable domain: GAGVSQSPSNKVTEKGKDVELRCDPISGHTALYWYRQSLGQGLEFLIYFQGNSAPDKSGLPSDRFSAERTGGSVSTLTIQRTQQEDSAVYLCASSLGLAVNEQFFGPGTRLTVL.

The chain links TRBV28 to TRBJ1-2; 8 bases align to TRBD1. With V trimmed by 4 bases and J by 8 bases, 12 bases remained unmatched. The CDR3 is made up of 15 amino acids. The germline V gene encodes CDR1 MDHEN and CDR2 SYDVKM. The CDR3 is CASSSQTGVREGYTF. The DNA of the CDR3 is TGTGCCAGCAGTTCTCAGACAGGGGTTAGGGAAGGCTACACCTTC.

The chain couples TRBV4-2 to TRBJ2-1, with 8 bases matching TRBD1. CDR3 length equals 16 residues. The V gene end was trimmed by 0 bases and the J gene end by 7 bases; junction bases not matched to a gene: 8. Germline CDR1 is LGHNA and CDR2 is YNFKEQ. CDR3 protein: CASSQDRSGGRNEQFF. Here the CDR3 DNA reads TGTGCCAGCAGCCAAGATAGATCAGGGGGCAGAAATGAGCAGTTCTTC.

This clone is medium-sized (0.01 to 0.1%) by share. The chain has TRBV25-1 and TRBJ2-1; 10 bases line up with TRBD2. Germline V CDR1 and CDR2: MGHDK, SYGVNS. The CDR3 spans 16 residues. V lost 6 bases to trimming and J lost 3 bases; unmatched junction nucleotides: 8. CDR3 in amino acids: CASSQSGRAHYNEQFF. CDR3 bases: TGTGCCAGCAGCCAAAGCGGGAGGGCCCACTACAATGAGCAGTTCTTC. Drawing the rest from reference TRBV25-1 and TRBJ2-1, the complete variable domain is EADIYQTPRYLVIGTGKKITLECSQTMGHDKMYWYQQDPGMELHLIHYSYGVNSTEKGDLSSESTVSRIRTEHFPLTLESARPSHTSQYLCASSQSGRAHYNEQFFGPGTRLTVL.

The chain combines TRBV30 with TRBJ1-1, with TRBD1 as a possible D gene (5 bases). Germline V gene data show CDR1 as GTSNPN and CDR2 as SVGIG (reference sequence). V lost 3 bases and J 1 base, leaving 9 bases between the germline ends. The CDR3 sequence is 13 residues long. CDR3 region: CAWSRGGNTEAFF. The CDR3 nucleotides are TGTGCCTGGAGCCGGGGGGGGAACACTGAAGCTTTCTTT.

The chain couples TRBV28 to TRBJ2-7; 9 nucleotides match TRBD1. From germline, CDR1 is MDHEN and CDR2 SYDVKM. After removal of 9 bases from V and 5 bases from J, the junction contained 5 bases not matched to a gene. The CDR3 is 12 residues long. CDR3 in amino acids: CASGTGNHEQYF. In DNA form, the CDR3 reads TGTGCCAGTGGGACAGGGAACCACGAGCAGTACTTC.

The rearrangement links TRBV3-1 (or the pseudogene TRBV3-2) to TRBJ1-1, with D perhaps matching TRBD1 (5 bases). Trimming stripped 4 bases from V and 5 bases from J, with 11 bases between. This CDR3 is 13 amino acids long. Germline CDR1 is LGHDT and CDR2 is YNNKEL (reference sequence). In DNA, the CDR3 is TGTGCCAGCAGCCCTGCTGGGGGGACTGAAGCTTTCTTT. Translation: CASSPAGGTEAFF.

The chain joins TRBV9 to TRBJ1-5; the D gene is possibly TRBD1 (5 bases). This CDR3 region has 14 residues. Trimming removed 3 bases from V and 6 bases from J, with 13 bases in between. Looked up from germline, CDR1 is SGDLS and CDR2 is YYNGEE. The CDR3 here is CASSASREGQPQHF. The CDR3 DNA reads TGTGCCAGCAGCGCCAGCAGGGAGGGTCAGCCCCAGCATTTT.

This clone was found once. This chain joins TRBV12-3 or TRBV12-4 and TRBJ1-2; 9 nucleotides match TRBD1. The trim removed 4 bases at V and 8 bases at J, leaving 5 bases unmatched. CDR3 length: 13 residues. The CDR3 bases are TGTGCCAGCAGTTCCTACAGGGGGCGAGGCTACACCTTC. Its protein product is CASSSYRGRGYTF.

The chain is built from TRBV20-1 and TRBJ2-5, with D perhaps matching TRBD2 (6 bases). The CDR3 loop spans 11 amino acids. Per the germline V gene, CDR1 is DFQATT and CDR2 is SNEGSKA (reference sequence). V lost 6 bases, J lost 5 bases, and 10 bases lay in between. CDR3 nucleotides: TGCAGTGCCCACCGGGGGGAGACCCAGTACTTC. It encodes CSAHRGETQYF.

The chain is built from TRBV28 and TRBJ1-2; D perhaps matches TRBD1 (5 bases). The CDR3 consists of 12 residues. Germline V gene sequence: CDR1 MDHEN, CDR2 SYDVKM. With 5 bases removed from V and 4 bases from J, the gap between germline ends came to 8 bases. DNA for the CDR3: TGTGCCAGCAGTGACAGAGCCTATGGCTACACCTTC. Protein product: CASSDRAYGYTF.